The T cell receptor (beta chain) under discussion was sequenced for a study of blood T cell repertoires in COVID-19. Cohort 3 donors counted as recovered after two negative PCRs, clearance, or resolved symptoms. Germline V CDR1 and CDR2: SNHLY, FYNNEI. The trim removed 6 bases at V and 3 bases at J, leaving 7 bases unmatched. This CDR3 comprises 15 residues. About this clone itself: Other DNA variants within this sample encode the same CDR3.

Original methodology: Scientists estimated how many nucleated cells there were by amplifying reference gene primers. The method was immunoSEQ multiplex PCR; TCRdb's version includes in-frame clones alone and lacks a portion of them. D and trimming were read from the DNA, whereas the V and J calls and clone size are those reported in that table. The table lists roughly 330,000 clones, approximately 88% of them singletons. The receptor was derived from a man aged 25-45 years who had recovered from COVID-19. The sequenced material came from PBMCs or T cells enriched from blood (not recorded which). The J gene is TRBJ1-3, the V gene TRBV2; 8 nucleotides match TRBD1. DNA for the CDR3: TGTGCCAGCAGCAGAGACAGGGGAGGTGGAAACACCATATATTTT. This encodes CASSRDRGGGNTIYF.